Following are 17 T cell receptor beta chains from one sample sequenced in a study of T-cell memory formation after mild COVID-19. TCRdb recomputed calls from the 5' RACE reads with MiXCR, one row per CDR3 protein. The table lists hundreds of thousands of distinct CDR3 sequences, roughly 15% of them singletons. Sequences were obtained from PBMCs or a T cell subset sorted from them (not recorded which). These receptors were obtained from an adult woman who had mild COVID-19 (a few samples of this study predate the infection). Cell type and time point are not known.

This clonotype was observed a handful of times. The chain combines TRBV5-1 with TRBJ2-7; no firm D call. The V gene's germline CDR1 is SGHRS and CDR2 YFSETQ. V was shortened by 4 bases and J by 3 bases, with 11 bases between the two germline ends. The CDR3 covers 13 residues. In nucleotides, the CDR3 is TGCGCCAGCAGCACCGGGCTCAACTACGAGCAGTACTTC. Protein: CASSTGLNYEQYF.

This clonotype was counted between two and nine times. The chain joins TRBV10-3 to TRBJ2-7; no definite D call. The V end lost 3 bases, the J end lost 2 bases, and 11 bases lay between the germline ends. CDR1 and CDR2 from the germline V gene are ENHRY and SYGVKD. The CDR3 covers 14 residues. The CDR3 DNA reads TGTGCCATCAGTGACGTCGAGACCGCCTACGAGCAGTACTTC. This gives the protein CAISDVETAYEQYF.

This clonotype has only a few counts. The chain links TRBV5-1 to TRBJ1-6, with a weak D call TRBD1 (6 bases). Trimming pared 3 bases from V and 6 bases from J, leaving 13 bases between. The CDR3 length is 15 residues. The germline V gene has CDR1 SGHRS and CDR2 YFSETQ. The CDR3 DNA reads as TGCGCCAGCAGCTCCTCGGGACAAGCTAATTCACCCCTCCACTTT. The encoded protein is CASSSSGQANSPLHF.

This clonotype was found a few times. This chain connects TRBV6-5 to TRBJ1-2; D not resolved. The CDR3 loop spans 15 amino acids. Germline V gives CDR1 MNHEY, CDR2 SVGAGI. V shed 5 bases and J shed 0 bases, with 13 bases lying between them. CDR3 in DNA: TGTGCCAGCAGTAGGACGGACGGTGCTAACTATGGCTACACCTTC. Translated: CASSRTDGANYGYTF.

In its sample, this clonotype was seen many times. Written as DNA, the CDR3 is TGCAGTGCTGGTAAAGGGAACACTGAAGCTTTCTTT. This codes for CSAGKGNTEAFF. The chain joins TRBV20-1 to TRBJ1-1, with D hard to call. The V gene's germline CDR1 is DFQATT and CDR2 SNEGSKA (reference sequence). Trimming shortened V by 5 bases and J by 1 base, and 8 bases separated the two germline ends. The CDR3 extends over 12 amino acids.

This clonotype was seen more than once but under ten times. This chain joins TRBV2 and TRBJ2-6, with TRBD1 identical over 12 bases. CDR1 and CDR2 from the germline V gene are SNHLY and FYNNEI. The length of the CDR3 is 17 residues. V dropped 6 bases and J dropped 2; count of bases not matched to a gene: 5. The CDR3 bases are TGTGCCAGCAGACCGGGACAGGGGGCGGCTGGGGCCAACGTCCTGACTTTC. It codes for CASRPGQGAAGANVLTF.

This clonotype was observed a handful of times. The chain is built from TRBV10-3 and TRBJ2-5; D remains unclear. Germline assignment: CDR1 ENHRY and CDR2 SYGVKD. This CDR3 region has 13 residues. Trimming left V 0 bases short and J 5 bases short, with 7 bases between. The chain's CDR3 is CAISESEVETQYF. CDR3 in DNA: TGTGCCATCAGTGAGTCGGAAGTGGAGACCCAGTACTTC.

The chain uses TRBV6-5 and TRBJ1-5; 8 positions match TRBD1. The trim removed 2 bases at V and 7 bases at J, leaving 4 bases unmatched. This CDR3 region has 14 residues. Per the germline V gene, CDR1 is MNHEY and CDR2 is SVGAGI. The CDR3 region has the DNA TGTGCCAGCAGTTACGACAGGGACAGGCAGCCCCAGCATTTT. Its protein is CASSYDRDRQPQHF.

This clonotype has more than one count but fewer than ten. The chain has TRBV12-3 or TRBV12-4 and TRBJ2-1; tentative D call: TRBD1 (5 bases). V was pared by 4 bases and J by 7 bases, with 17 bases between. This CDR3 is 15 amino acids long. The CDR3 DNA reads as TGTGCCAGCAGTTCTGACAGCCCAGGTAGGAATGAGCAGTTCTTC. It is translated as CASSSDSPGRNEQFF.

The chain recombines TRBV27 with TRBJ1-2, with TRBD1 matching over 11 bases. The CDR3 covers 15 residues. The V gene end was trimmed by 2 bases and the J gene end by 7 bases; junction bases not matched to a gene: 6. CDR1 is MNHEY, CDR2 SMNVEV, per germline (reference sequence). The CDR3 sequence is CASSLGTGGISGYTF. In nucleotides, the CDR3 is TGTGCCAGCAGTTTAGGGACAGGGGGGATCAGTGGCTACACCTTC.

In its sample, this clonotype was seen a few times. The chain uses TRBV12-3 or TRBV12-4 and TRBJ2-2, with 9 bases aligning to TRBD2. Trimming removed 8 bases from V and 5 bases from J; junction bases left unmatched: 9. The CDR3 totals 15 residues. The CDR3 spells CASSQDSGRTGELFF. The CDR3 nucleotides read TGTGCCAGCTCCCAGGATAGCGGGAGAACCGGGGAGCTGTTTTTT.

This sequence joins TRBV12-3 or TRBV12-4 and TRBJ1-6; TRBD1 matches at 10 bases. There are 15 residues in the CDR3. Trimming cost V 3 bases and J 8 bases; bases outside gene matches: 4. The CDR3 DNA reads as TGTGCCAGCAGTTTCCGGACAGGGGGTTATTCACCCCTCCACTTT. Translating it yields CASSFRTGGYSPLHF.

This clonotype was picked up many times. The J gene is TRBJ2-7, the V gene TRBV4-2; 9 bases line up with TRBD1. The V gene's germline CDR1 is LGHNA and CDR2 YNFKEQ. J lost 5 bases, V lost 6 bases, and 11 bases had no gene match. The CDR3 extends over 15 amino acids. CDR3 DNA sequence: TGTGCCAGCAGTGGGACGGGGGACAGGGCCAACGAGCAGTACTTC. It specifies CASSGTGDRANEQYF.

V gene TRBV29-1 combines with J gene TRBJ1-2; D unresolved. In germline, CDR1 is SQVTM, CDR2 ANQGSEA. Trimming took off 6 bases at V and 4 bases at J, with 9 bases between the two ends. The CDR3 has 11 residues. In nucleotides, the CDR3 is TGCAGCGTCTCGCGGTCCTATGGCTACACCTTC. The encoded protein is CSVSRSYGYTF.

V is TRBV2 and J is TRBJ2-5; D assignment may be TRBD1 or TRBD2 (6 bases each). V lost 5 bases and J 2 bases, leaving 18 bases between the germline ends. The germline gives CDR1 SNHLY, CDR2 FYNNEI. The CDR3 is 16 residues long. The CDR3 here is CASSLGGPGTQETQYF. Here the CDR3 DNA reads TGTGCCAGCAGTCTCGGGGGCCCGGGAACACAAGAGACCCAGTACTTC.

This clonotype was recorded a few times. For the CDR3, the DNA is TGTGCCAGCAGTCCCATGGGGACAAGGCGCGAGCAGTACTTC. The encoded protein is CASSPMGTRREQYF. The rearrangement links TRBV12-3 or TRBV12-4 to TRBJ2-7; D might be TRBD1 (6 bases). Trimming took off 5 bases at V and 6 bases at J, with 17 bases between the two ends. CDR3 length: 14 residues.

This clonotype was recorded at least ten times. The V call is TRBV7-2, the J call TRBJ2-3; D ambiguous. The germline V gene encodes CDR1 SGHTA and CDR2 FQGNSA. V lost 1 base and J 2 bases, leaving 7 bases between the germline ends. The CDR3 runs 14 residues. CDR3 nucleotides: TGTGCCAGCAGCTTAGGGCTCTACACAGATACGCAGTATTTT. Protein sequence: CASSLGLYTDTQYF.